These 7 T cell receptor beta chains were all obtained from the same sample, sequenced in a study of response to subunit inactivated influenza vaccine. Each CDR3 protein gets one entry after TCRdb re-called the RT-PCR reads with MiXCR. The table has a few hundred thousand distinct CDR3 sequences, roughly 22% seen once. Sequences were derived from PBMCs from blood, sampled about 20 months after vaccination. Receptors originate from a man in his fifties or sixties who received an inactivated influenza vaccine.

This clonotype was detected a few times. CDR3 amino acids: CASRSTYPYEQYF. In nucleotides, the CDR3 is TGTGCCAGCAGATCAACCTACCCCTACGAGCAGTACTTC. The V gene is TRBV28, the J gene TRBJ2-7; D gene unclear. The CDR3 runs to 13 residues. V lost 6 bases, J lost 2 bases, and 11 bases lay in between. Germline CDR1 is MDHEN and CDR2 is SYDVKM.

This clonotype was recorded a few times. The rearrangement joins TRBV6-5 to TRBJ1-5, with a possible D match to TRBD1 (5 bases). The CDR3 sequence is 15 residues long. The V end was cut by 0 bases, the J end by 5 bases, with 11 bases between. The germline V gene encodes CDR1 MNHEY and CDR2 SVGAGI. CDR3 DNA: TGTGCCAGCAGTTACTCCGGGACCCTGGATCAGCCCCAGCATTTT. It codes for CASSYSGTLDQPQHF.

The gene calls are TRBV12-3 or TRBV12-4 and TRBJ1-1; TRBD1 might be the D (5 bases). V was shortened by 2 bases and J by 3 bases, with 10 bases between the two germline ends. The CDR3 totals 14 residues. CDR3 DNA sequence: TGTGCCAGCAGTTTATGGGGGGTGGACACTGAAGCTTTCTTT. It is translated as CASSLWGVDTEAFF.

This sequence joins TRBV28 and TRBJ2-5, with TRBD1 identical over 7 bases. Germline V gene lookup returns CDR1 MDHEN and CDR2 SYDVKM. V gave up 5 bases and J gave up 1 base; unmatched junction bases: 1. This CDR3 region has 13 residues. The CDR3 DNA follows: TGTGCCAGCAGTGACAGGGTCCAAGAGACCCAGTACTTC. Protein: CASSDRVQETQYF.

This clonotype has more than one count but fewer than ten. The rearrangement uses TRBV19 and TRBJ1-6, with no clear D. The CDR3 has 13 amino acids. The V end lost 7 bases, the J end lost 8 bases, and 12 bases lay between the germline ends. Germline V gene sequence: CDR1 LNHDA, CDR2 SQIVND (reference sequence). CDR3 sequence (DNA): TGTGCCAGTAACGAAGTCATTGATTCACCCCTCCACTTT. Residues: CASNEVIDSPLHF.

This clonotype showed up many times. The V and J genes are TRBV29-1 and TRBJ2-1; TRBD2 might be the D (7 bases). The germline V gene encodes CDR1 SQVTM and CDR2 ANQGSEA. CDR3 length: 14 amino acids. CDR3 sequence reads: CSLTGGASYNEQFF. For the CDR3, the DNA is TGCAGTCTCACTGGGGGGGCTTCCTACAATGAGCAGTTCTTC.

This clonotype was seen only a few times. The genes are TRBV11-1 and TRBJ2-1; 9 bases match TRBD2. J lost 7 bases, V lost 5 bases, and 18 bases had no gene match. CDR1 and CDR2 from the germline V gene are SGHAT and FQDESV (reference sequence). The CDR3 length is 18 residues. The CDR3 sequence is CASSPNPRAGGPRNEQFF. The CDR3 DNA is TGTGCCAGCAGCCCCAACCCTAGGGCGGGAGGGCCGCGGAATGAGCAGTTCTTC.